This record covers a single T cell receptor beta chain. Germline CDR1 reads SGHNT; CDR2 reads YYREEE (reference sequence). Trimming took off 1 base at V and 1 base at J, with 8 bases between the two ends. The length of the CDR3 is 15 residues. Method: immunoSEQ multiplex PCR; TCRdb's copy keeps in-frame clones and lacks some. The sample consists of almost 25,000 clones, approximately 90% of them appearing once. This entry comes from a study of T cell changes during pregnancy in multiple sclerosis. The sequence derives from a female donor in good health, enrolled as a control in a pregnancy study. The chain couples TRBV5-4 to TRBJ2-2; possible D gene TRBD1, 6 bases. This material consisted of CD4+ T cells from peripheral blood mononuclear cells, taken in the first trimester of pregnancy. The CDR3 coding sequence is TGTGCCAGCAGCTTGAGGGGACAGAACACCGGGGAGCTGTTTTTT. This translates into CASSLRGQNTGELFF.